Listed below are T cell receptor beta chains from one sample, sequenced in a study of cytomegalovirus exposure and HLA in healthy donors. Sequencing was performed with immunoSEQ multiplex PCR; in TCRdb, only in-frame clones are kept and a portion is missing. This sample has roughly 180,000 clones, with 84% found just once. The sample comprised PBMCs. The receptors were gathered from a girl aged 2-10 years in good health and CMV-seropositive. Each CDR3 is given with its conserved first and last residue. The D gene is left open where the match is weak. Not every row has a clone size; where given, it reads once, few, many or a size class.

size: once; D: TRBD1; V: TRBV11-2; length: 14; J: TRBJ2-5; DNA: TGTGCCAGCAGCTTGGGACAGATCCAAGAGACCCAGTACTTC; CDR3: CASSLGQIQETQYF
size: NA; D: TRBD1; V: TRBV6-5; length: 14; J: TRBJ1-5; DNA: TGTGCCAGCAGCCCCAGACAGGGAGGACAGCCCCAGCATTTT; CDR3: CASSPRQGGQPQHF
size: once; D: TRBD1; V: TRBV6-6; length: 16; J: TRBJ2-3; DNA: TGTGCCAGCAGTTACACCCGGACAGGGAGTGGAGATACGCAGTATTTT; CDR3: CASSYTRTGSGDTQYF
size: NA; D: TRBD1; V: TRBV5-4; length: 13; J: TRBJ2-7; DNA: TGTGCCAGCAGCTGGGACAGCTCCTACGAGCAGTACTTC; CDR3: CASSWDSSYEQYF
size: NA; D: NA; V: TRBV6-8; length: 12; J: TRBJ1-2; DNA: TGTGCCAGCAGTTACACGGGACTGGGCTACACCTTC; CDR3: CASSYTGLGYTF
size: NA; D: TRBD2; V: TRBV28; length: 15; J: TRBJ2-7; DNA: TGTGCCAGCAGTTCGATCCCTAGCGGGAGATATGAGCAGTACTTC; CDR3: CASSSIPSGRYEQYF
size: few; D: NA; V: TRBV5-6; length: 15; J: TRBJ1-5; DNA: TGTGCCAGCAGCTTGGCCCTGAACGGGAATCAGCCCCAGCATTTT; CDR3: CASSLALNGNQPQHF
size: NA; D: NA; V: TRBV4-1; length: 16; J: TRBJ2-1; DNA: TGCGCCAGCAGCCAGTCGAGAGGGGACTTTAGGAGTGAGCAGTTCTTC; CDR3: CASSQSRGDFRSEQFF
size: once; D: NA; V: TRBV9; length: 15; J: TRBJ1-6; DNA: TGTGCCAGCAGCACGATGATCTCGAGTCATTCACCCCTCCACTTT; CDR3: CASSTMISSHSPLHF
size: once; D: NA; V: TRBV11-3; length: 14; J: TRBJ1-3; DNA: TGTGCCAGCAGCTTAGGTGGGAGTGGAAACACCATATATTTT; CDR3: CASSLGGSGNTIYF
size: NA; D: NA; V: TRBV7-3; length: 16; J: TRBJ2-3; DNA: TGTGCCAGCAGCTCTGGATTCGACTCTGGTACAGATACGCAGTATTTT; CDR3: CASSSGFDSGTDTQYF
size: NA; D: TRBD1; V: TRBV6-5; length: 14; J: TRBJ2-7; DNA: TGTGCCAGCAGTTACTCCGCAGGGGGCGACGAGCAGTACTTC; CDR3: CASSYSAGGDEQYF
size: NA; D: NA; V: TRBV19; length: 12; J: TRBJ2-2; DNA: TGTGCAGCGGAGGTGTCGGCCGGGGAGCTGTTTTTT; CDR3: CAAEVSAGELFF
size: NA; D: NA; V: TRBV7-9; length: 17; J: TRBJ1-5; DNA: TGTGCCAGCAGCTTACTTCTAGGGTGGGGGGTCAATCAGCCCCAGCATTTT; CDR3: CASSLLLGWGVNQPQHF
size: NA; D: NA; V: TRBV5-8; length: 17; J: TRBJ2-1; DNA: TGTGCCAGCAGCCCTCCTTTCTTATCGTTCTCCTACAATGAGCAGTTCTTC; CDR3: CASSPPFLSFSYNEQFF
size: once; D: TRBD2; V: TRBV6-5; length: 15; J: TRBJ2-7; DNA: TGTGCCAGCAGTTACGTGACTAGCGGATCCTACGAGCAGTACTTC; CDR3: CASSYVTSGSYEQYF
size: few; D: NA; V: TRBV30; length: 11; J: TRBJ1-4; DNA: TGTGCCTGGAGTATCAGGGAAAAACTGTTTTTT; CDR3: CAWSIREKLFF
size: NA; D: TRBD1; V: TRBV29-1; length: 13; J: TRBJ1-2; DNA: TGCAGCGTTGTAACAGGGGGCTTGGCTGGCTACACCTTC; CDR3: CSVVTGGLAGYTF
size: NA; D: NA; V: TRBV28; length: 12; J: TRBJ2-5; DNA: TGTGCCAGCAGTTTAATGGAGGAGACCCAGTACTTC; CDR3: CASSLMEETQYF
size: NA; D: NA; V: TRBV6-1; length: 11; J: TRBJ1-2; DNA: TGTGCCAGCACCCGTGTAGATGGCTACACCTTC; CDR3: CASTRVDGYTF
size: NA; D: TRBD1; V: TRBV6-1; length: 16; J: TRBJ2-3; DNA: TGTGCCAGCAGTGAGACCGGGACAGGGGCTACAGATACGCAGTATTTT; CDR3: CASSETGTGATDTQYF
size: NA; D: NA; V: TRBV4-1; length: 17; J: TRBJ1-2; DNA: TGCGCCAGCAGCCAAGAGGTCGGGGGAATGCGGAACTATGGCTACACCTTC; CDR3: CASSQEVGGMRNYGYTF
size: NA; D: NA; V: TRBV27; length: 17; J: TRBJ1-3; DNA: TGTGCCAGCAGTCCACACAAGGGCCGGGAAACTGGAAACACCATATATTTT; CDR3: CASSPHKGRETGNTIYF
size: NA; D: TRBD1; V: TRBV2; length: 17; J: TRBJ2-3; DNA: TGTGCCAGCAGAGCCATTACAGGGGGAATAAGCACAGATACGCAGTATTTT; CDR3: CASRAITGGISTDTQYF
size: NA; D: TRBD2; V: TRBV7-2; length: 15; J: TRBJ2-1; DNA: TGTGCCAGCAGCTTAGGGACTAGCACCCTCAATGAGCAGTTCTTC; CDR3: CASSLGTSTLNEQFF
size: NA; D: NA; V: TRBV27; length: 15; J: TRBJ1-2; DNA: TGTGCCAGCAGTTCTACCGGGGGGCCCAGCTATGGCTACACCTTC; CDR3: CASSSTGGPSYGYTF
size: few; D: TRBD1; V: TRBV2; length: 13; J: TRBJ1-5; DNA: TGTGCCAGCAGCGGGGACAGGCTCCAGCCCCAGCATTTT; CDR3: CASSGDRLQPQHF
size: NA; D: TRBD2; V: TRBV10-3; length: 13; J: TRBJ2-7; DNA: TGTGCCACCGGGACTAGCGACTCCTACGAGCAGTACTTC; CDR3: CATGTSDSYEQYF
size: once; D: TRBD1; V: TRBV6-5; length: 15; J: TRBJ2-3; DNA: TGTGCCAGCAGGGAACCGGGACAGGTTTCAGATACGCAGTATTTT; CDR3: CASREPGQVSDTQYF
size: once; D: NA; V: TRBV5-1; length: 12; J: TRBJ2-5; DNA: TGCGCCAGCAGCTCCGGTCTTTTGACCCAGTACTTC; CDR3: CASSSGLLTQYF
size: NA; D: NA; V: TRBV11-3; length: 17; J: TRBJ2-1; DNA: TGTGCCAGCAGCTTGGGGCGGGGGCGTCCCCCCTACAATGAGCAGTTCTTC; CDR3: CASSLGRGRPPYNEQFF
size: NA; D: TRBD2; V: TRBV6-5; length: 15; J: TRBJ2-3; DNA: TGTGCCAGCAGTTACTCTGGCGGGGGATGGGATACGCAGTATTTT; CDR3: CASSYSGGGWDTQYF
size: NA; D: NA; V: TRBV13; length: 15; J: TRBJ2-6; DNA: TGTGCCAGCAGCTATTCTGGGCCTGGGGCCAACGTCCTGACTTTC; CDR3: CASSYSGPGANVLTF
size: NA; D: TRBD2; V: TRBV6-5; length: 15; J: TRBJ2-5; DNA: TGTGCCAGCAGCGCCGGGACTAGCGGACAAGAGACCCAGTACTTC; CDR3: CASSAGTSGQETQYF
size: NA; D: TRBD1; V: TRBV19; length: 17; J: TRBJ1-2; DNA: TGTGCCAGTAGTATATCCGGGACAGGGGGACGCCTCGATGGCTACACCTTC; CDR3: CASSISGTGGRLDGYTF
size: NA; D: NA; V: TRBV9; length: 13; J: TRBJ2-1; DNA: TGTGCCAGCAGCGAAGGGACTCTGAATGAGCAGTTCTTC; CDR3: CASSEGTLNEQFF
size: NA; D: NA; V: TRBV29-1; length: 11; J: TRBJ2-3; DNA: TGCAGCGGGAGGGGCACAGATACGCAGTATTTT; CDR3: CSGRGTDTQYF
size: NA; D: TRBD2; V: TRBV28; length: 17; J: TRBJ2-7; DNA: TGTGCCAGCAGTCCTTTCCCTGGACTAGCGGGGTCCTACGAGCAGTACTTC; CDR3: CASSPFPGLAGSYEQYF
size: NA; D: NA; V: TRBV28; length: 14; J: TRBJ2-7; DNA: TGTGCCAGCAGTGCTACAGGGACCCTCTACGAGCAGTACTTC; CDR3: CASSATGTLYEQYF
size: NA; D: TRBD1; V: TRBV5-1; length: 17; J: TRBJ2-3; DNA: TGCGCCAGCAGTCCGCAAACCGGGACAGGGGAAGGAGATACGCAGTATTTT; CDR3: CASSPQTGTGEGDTQYF
size: NA; D: NA; V: TRBV13; length: 14; J: TRBJ1-2; DNA: TGTGCCAGCAGCTCAAAACAGGGTATTGATGGCTACACCTTC; CDR3: CASSSKQGIDGYTF
size: NA; D: TRBD1; V: TRBV5-1; length: 14; J: TRBJ1-2; DNA: TGCGCCAGCAGCCCCCGGGAGGGGGCGAATGGCTACACCTTC; CDR3: CASSPREGANGYTF
size: NA; D: NA; V: TRBV30; length: 16; J: TRBJ2-1; DNA: TGTGCCTGGAGTGTATTCGGGACTCAAGGGCACAATGAGCAGTTCTTC; CDR3: CAWSVFGTQGHNEQFF